These T cell receptor beta chains were read from a single sample in a study of cytomegalovirus exposure and HLA in healthy donors. The data were produced by immunoSEQ multiplex PCR, yet TCRdb's version contains in-frame clones alone and is incomplete. The sample table sets out tens of thousands of clones. The sequencing sample was made of PBMCs. These receptor sequences come from a boy aged 5-17 years in good health and CMV-seronegative. The CDR3 runs from the conserved cysteine through the conserved F or W. D genes are given only for firm matches.

len	v_gene	d_gene	j_gene	CDR3aa	CDR3nt
17	TRBV5-1	TRBD1	TRBJ1-1	CASSLRGTGGMWTEAFF	TGCGCCAGCAGCTTGCGCGGGACAGGGGGGATGTGGACTGAAGCTTTCTTT
14	TRBV27	-	TRBJ1-1	CASSLAGKNTEAFF	TGTGCCAGCAGTTTAGCGGGCAAGAACACTGAAGCTTTCTTT
13	TRBV30	TRBD1	TRBJ1-6	CAATGTGDSPLHF	TGTGCCGCCACCGGGACAGGGGATTCACCCCTCCACTTT
19	TRBV6-1	TRBD1	TRBJ2-2	CASSAFPGGQGEDGGELFF	TGTGCCAGCAGTGCCTTCCCCGGGGGACAGGGGGAGGATGGCGGGGAGCTGTTTTTT
13	TRBV28	-	TRBJ1-2	CASSPPLLQGYTF	TGTGCCAGCAGTCCGCCCCTCCTCCAGGGCTACACCTTC
15	TRBV27	-	TRBJ1-6	CASSLGGNYNSPLHF	TGTGCCAGCAGTTTAGGAGGGAACTATAATTCACCCCTCCACTTT
15	TRBV5-1	-	TRBJ2-2	CASSLTVQVTGELFF	TGCGCCAGCAGCCTAACCGTGCAGGTCACCGGGGAGCTGTTTTTT
12	TRBV5-4	TRBD1	TRBJ2-7	CASSLASGQGAF	TGTGCCAGCAGCTTGGCCTCGGGACAGGGGGCTTTC
16	TRBV7-9	-	TRBJ1-2	CASRGVAVAEHYGYTF	TGTGCCAGCAGGGGTGTCGCTGTTGCGGAACACTATGGCTACACCTTC
16	TRBV30	-	TRBJ2-6	CAWSVAGSKRANVLTF	TGTGCCTGGAGTGTAGCAGGGTCTAAAAGGGCCAACGTCCTGACTTTC
15	TRBV6-1	TRBD1	TRBJ1-2	CASQGRQGSDYGYTF	TGTGCCAGCCAGGGGCGACAGGGTTCGGACTATGGCTACACCTTC
14	TRBV2	-	TRBJ2-7	CASRTPQGVDEQYF	TGTGCCAGCAGAACACCGCAGGGTGTCGACGAGCAGTACTTC
15	TRBV11-2	TRBD2	TRBJ2-1	CASSLTSGSHNEQFF	TGTGCCAGCAGCCTAACTAGCGGGTCCCACAATGAGCAGTTCTTC
15	TRBV6-5	-	TRBJ2-1	CASSYSLSLGNEQFF	TGTGCCAGCAGTTACTCTCTTTCCCTCGGCAATGAGCAGTTCTTC
13	TRBV15	-	TRBJ1-1	CATSRAQNTEAFF	TGTGCCACCAGCAGAGCCCAGAACACTGAAGCTTTCTTT
15	TRBV2	TRBD2	TRBJ2-2	CASSLAGGLTGELFF	TGTGCCAGCAGTCTAGCGGGGGGGCTTACCGGGGAGCTGTTTTTT
13	TRBV25-1	TRBD1	TRBJ2-7	CASSGRDRDEQYF	TGTGCCAGCAGTGGCCGGGACAGGGACGAGCAGTACTTC
14	TRBV30	-	TRBJ1-2	CAWSFRTGANGYTF	TGTGCCTGGAGTTTCCGGACGGGAGCTAATGGCTACACCTTC
13	TRBV13	-	TRBJ2-5	CASSLGGIPTQYF	TGTGCCAGCAGCTTAGGCGGGATCCCGACCCAGTACTTC
17	TRBV7-2	TRBD2	TRBJ2-7	CASSFGFGRRWAYEQYF	TGTGCCAGCAGCTTTGGGTTCGGGAGGAGGTGGGCATACGAGCAGTACTTC
13	TRBV11-2	-	TRBJ1-2	CASSVRQSYGYTF	TGTGCCAGCAGCGTACGACAGAGCTACGGCTACACCTTC
16	TRBV5-4	TRBD1	TRBJ1-5	CASSSYGQGARQPQHF	TGTGCCAGCAGCTCATACGGACAGGGGGCGAGACAGCCCCAGCATTTT